This TCR beta chain stems from a study of cytomegalovirus exposure and HLA in healthy donors. As regards this clone: Its antigen remains unknown.

Both 60 Vbeta primers and 13 Jbeta primers went into the PCR. Generated by immunoSEQ multiplex PCR, the TCRdb table keeps only in-frame clones and is missing some. The repertoire holds hundreds of thousands of clones, with 82% as singletons. Findings and caveats of the study: The study reported that TCR beta sequences accurately predicted HLA-A and HLA-B alleles in most subjects. A later analysis, which compared TCR beta chains of equal frequency, found the HLA-associated ones more clonally expanded. Later analysis demonstrated an association between a missense DCLRE1C variant and TCR beta V- and J-gene trimming.

The TCR comes from a man aged 35 to 55 in good health and CMV-seropositive. The sequenced sample was PBMCs.

CDR3 sequence: CASTWDRGTYNEQFF. In nucleotides, the CDR3 is TGTGCCAGCACCTGGGACAGGGGGACCTACAATGAGCAGTTCTTC. The chain links TRBV6-5 to TRBJ2-1; 11 bases agree with TRBD1. This CDR3 contains 15 residues. V lost 7 bases, J lost 2 bases, and 4 bases stayed unmatched. Germline CDR1 is MNHEY and CDR2 is SVGAGI.